These 3 T cell receptor beta chains were sequenced from one sample in a study of blood T cell repertoires in COVID-19. Sequenced by immunoSEQ multiplex PCR; TCRdb stores in-frame clones only, minus some. The table records roughly 180,000 clones, 83% of them present only once. Sequences were obtained from PBMCs or T cells enriched from blood (not recorded which). All receptors come from a woman aged 50 to 60 in a cohort exposed to, infected with or recovered from COVID-19 (not recorded which).

The rearrangement uses TRBV7-2 and TRBJ1-5, with a weak D call TRBD1 (5 bases). Germline CDR1 SGHTA, CDR2 FQGNSA. There are 13 residues in the CDR3. V was pared by 5 bases and J by 4 bases, with 9 bases between. The chain's CDR3 is CASSVTVNQPQHF. The CDR3 DNA reads as TGTGCCAGCAGCGTGACAGTAAATCAGCCCCAGCATTTT.

The chain joins TRBV2 to TRBJ1-3, with 8 positions matching TRBD1. From germline, CDR1 is SNHLY and CDR2 FYNNEI. The CDR3 totals 15 residues. V lost 3 bases and J lost 2; bases outside the gene matches: 3. This chain's CDR3 is CASSEGQEPGNTIYF. The CDR3 region has the DNA TGTGCCAGCAGTGAGGGACAGGAGCCTGGAAACACCATATATTTT.

The chain recombines TRBV12-3 or TRBV12-4 with TRBJ1-1, with D unresolved. The length of the CDR3 is 12 residues. Between the trimmed V and J ends, which lost 3 bases and 3 bases, there was a span of 5 bases. CDR3: CASSFSHTEAFF. In DNA, the CDR3 is TGTGCCAGCAGTTTCTCCCACACTGAAGCTTTCTTT.